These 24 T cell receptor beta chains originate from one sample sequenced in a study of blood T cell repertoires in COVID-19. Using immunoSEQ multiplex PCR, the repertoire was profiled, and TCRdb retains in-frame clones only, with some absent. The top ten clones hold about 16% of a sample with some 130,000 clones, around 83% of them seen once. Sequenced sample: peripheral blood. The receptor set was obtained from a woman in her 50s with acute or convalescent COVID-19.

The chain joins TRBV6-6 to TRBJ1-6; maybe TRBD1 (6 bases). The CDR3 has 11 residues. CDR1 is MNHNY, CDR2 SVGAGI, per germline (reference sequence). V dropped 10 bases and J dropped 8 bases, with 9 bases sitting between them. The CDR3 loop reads CATKGDSPLHF. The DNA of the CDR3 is TGTGCCACCAAGGGGGATTCACCCCTCCACTTT.

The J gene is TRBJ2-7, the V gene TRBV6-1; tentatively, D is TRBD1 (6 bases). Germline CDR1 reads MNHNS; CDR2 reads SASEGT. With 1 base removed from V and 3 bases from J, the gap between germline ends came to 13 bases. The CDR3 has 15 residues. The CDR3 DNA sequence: TGTGCCAGCAGTGAAGGCAGGGGCTCGATCTACGAGCAGTACTTC. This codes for CASSEGRGSIYEQYF.

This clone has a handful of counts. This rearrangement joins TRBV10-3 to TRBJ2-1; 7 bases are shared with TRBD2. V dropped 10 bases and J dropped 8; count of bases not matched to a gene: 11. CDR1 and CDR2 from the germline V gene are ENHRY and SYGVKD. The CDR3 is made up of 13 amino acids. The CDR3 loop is CATVLAPWDEQFF. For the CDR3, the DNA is TGTGCCACGGTACTAGCGCCTTGGGATGAGCAGTTCTTC.

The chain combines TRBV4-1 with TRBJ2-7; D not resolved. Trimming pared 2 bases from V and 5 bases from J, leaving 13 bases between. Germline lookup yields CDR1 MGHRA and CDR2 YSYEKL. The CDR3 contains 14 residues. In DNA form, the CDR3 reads TGCGCCAGCAGCCAAATGCAGGCGTCCCACGAGCAGTACTTC. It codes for CASSQMQASHEQYF.

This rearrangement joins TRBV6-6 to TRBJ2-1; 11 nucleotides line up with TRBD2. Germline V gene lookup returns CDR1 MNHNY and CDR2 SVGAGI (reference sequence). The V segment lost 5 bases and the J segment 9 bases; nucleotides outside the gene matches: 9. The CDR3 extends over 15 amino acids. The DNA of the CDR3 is TGTGCCAGCAGTCGGTCCCGTAGCGGGGGGGCTGAGCAGTTCTTC. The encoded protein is CASSRSRSGGAEQFF.

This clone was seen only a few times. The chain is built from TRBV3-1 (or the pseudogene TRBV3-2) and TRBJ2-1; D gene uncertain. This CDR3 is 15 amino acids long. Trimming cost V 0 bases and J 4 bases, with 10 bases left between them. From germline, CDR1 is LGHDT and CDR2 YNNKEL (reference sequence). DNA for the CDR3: TGTGCCAGCAGCCAAGATTACAGCCTATACAATGAGCAGTTCTTC. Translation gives CASSQDYSLYNEQFF.

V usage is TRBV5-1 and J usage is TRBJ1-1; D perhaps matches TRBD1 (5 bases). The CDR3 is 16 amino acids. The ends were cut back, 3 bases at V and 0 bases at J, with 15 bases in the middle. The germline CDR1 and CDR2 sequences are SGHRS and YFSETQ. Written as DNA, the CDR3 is TGCGCCAGCAGCTCAATCAGGGAAAATATGAACACTGAAGCTTTCTTT. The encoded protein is CASSSIRENMNTEAFF.

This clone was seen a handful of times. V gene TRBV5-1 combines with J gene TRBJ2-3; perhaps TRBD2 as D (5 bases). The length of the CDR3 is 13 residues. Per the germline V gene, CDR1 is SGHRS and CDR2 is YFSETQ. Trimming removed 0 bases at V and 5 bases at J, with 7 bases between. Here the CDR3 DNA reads TGCGCCAGCAGCTTGGGAGGGAAAGATACGCAGTATTTT. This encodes CASSLGGKDTQYF.

CDR3 protein: CASTLQGGGGYTF. As DNA, the CDR3 is TGTGCCAGCACTTTACAGGGAGGGGGTGGCTACACCTTC. This chain joins TRBV2 and TRBJ1-2; TRBD1 is a possible D gene (6 bases). This CDR3 has 13 residues. Per germline, CDR1 SNHLY and CDR2 FYNNEI. Trimming took off 7 bases at V and 7 bases at J, with 16 bases between the two ends.

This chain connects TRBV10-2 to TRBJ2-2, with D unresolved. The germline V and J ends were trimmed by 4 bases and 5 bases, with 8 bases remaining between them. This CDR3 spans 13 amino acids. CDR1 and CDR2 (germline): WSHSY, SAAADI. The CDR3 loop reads CASSARVTGELFF. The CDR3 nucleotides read TGCGCCAGCAGTGCTCGGGTAACCGGGGAGCTGTTTTTT.

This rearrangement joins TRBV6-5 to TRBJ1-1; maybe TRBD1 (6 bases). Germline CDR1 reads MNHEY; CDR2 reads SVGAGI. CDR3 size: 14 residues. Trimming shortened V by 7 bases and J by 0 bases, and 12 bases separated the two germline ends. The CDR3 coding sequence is TGTGCCAGCAACTGGGGGACACTGAACACTGAAGCTTTCTTT. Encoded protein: CASNWGTLNTEAFF.

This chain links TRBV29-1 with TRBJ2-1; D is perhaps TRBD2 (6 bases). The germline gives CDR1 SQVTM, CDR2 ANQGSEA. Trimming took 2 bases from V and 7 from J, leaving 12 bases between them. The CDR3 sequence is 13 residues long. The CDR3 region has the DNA TGCAGCGTTGAACGGGGGACTGGGAATGAGCAGTTCTTC. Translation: CSVERGTGNEQFF.

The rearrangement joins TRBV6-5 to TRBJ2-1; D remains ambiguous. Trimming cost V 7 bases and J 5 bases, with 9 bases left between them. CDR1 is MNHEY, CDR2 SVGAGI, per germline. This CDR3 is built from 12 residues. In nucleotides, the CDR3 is TGTGCCAGCACTCCAAGCAACAATGAGCAGTTCTTC. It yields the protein CASTPSNNEQFF.

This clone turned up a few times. The CDR3 bases are TGTGCCACCAGTGATTTGACAGGGGTAGAAAACACCGGGGAGCTGTTTTTT. It is translated as CATSDLTGVENTGELFF. The chain carries TRBV24-1 and TRBJ2-2, with 7 bases lining up with TRBD1. The CDR3 extends over 17 amino acids. J lost 2 bases, V lost 0 bases, and 5 bases had no gene match. Germline loops: CDR1 KGHDR, CDR2 SFDVKD.

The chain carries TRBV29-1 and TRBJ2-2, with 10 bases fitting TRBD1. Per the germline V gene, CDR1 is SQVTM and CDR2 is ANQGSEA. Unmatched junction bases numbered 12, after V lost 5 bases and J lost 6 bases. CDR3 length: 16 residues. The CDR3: CSVPRPDRGFSGELFF. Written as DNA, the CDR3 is TGCAGCGTTCCTCGCCCGGACAGGGGGTTCTCCGGGGAGCTGTTTTTT.

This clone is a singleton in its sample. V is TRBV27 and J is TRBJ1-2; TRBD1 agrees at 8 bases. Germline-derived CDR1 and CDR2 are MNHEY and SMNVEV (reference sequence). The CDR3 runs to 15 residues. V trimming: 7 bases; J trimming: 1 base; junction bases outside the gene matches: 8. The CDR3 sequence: CASKQRTGINYGYTF. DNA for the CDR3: TGTGCCAGCAAACAGCGGACAGGGATTAACTATGGCTACACCTTC.

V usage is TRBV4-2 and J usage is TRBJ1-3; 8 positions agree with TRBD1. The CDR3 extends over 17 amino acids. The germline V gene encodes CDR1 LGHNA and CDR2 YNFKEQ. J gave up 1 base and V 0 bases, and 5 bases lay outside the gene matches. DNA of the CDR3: TGTGCCAGCAGCCAAGATGCGCAGGGGGCGTCTGGAAACACCATATATTTT. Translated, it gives CASSQDAQGASGNTIYF.

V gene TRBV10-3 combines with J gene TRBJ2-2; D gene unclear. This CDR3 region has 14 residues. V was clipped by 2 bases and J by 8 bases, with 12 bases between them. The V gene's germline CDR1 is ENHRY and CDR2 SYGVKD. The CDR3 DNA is TGTGCCATCAGTGAGGTGATACTTCCTGGGGAGCTGTTTTTT. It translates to CAISEVILPGELFF.

The CDR3 spells CASSPRIDTRPTNEKLFF. The CDR3 DNA follows: TGTGCCAGCAGCCCAAGAATCGATACACGTCCAACTAATGAAAAACTGTTTTTT. The chain combines TRBV14 with TRBJ1-4; the D is unclear. The CDR3 has 18 residues. Germline values: CDR1 SGHDN, CDR2 FVKESK. The germline V and J ends were trimmed by 4 bases and 0 bases, with 18 bases remaining between them.

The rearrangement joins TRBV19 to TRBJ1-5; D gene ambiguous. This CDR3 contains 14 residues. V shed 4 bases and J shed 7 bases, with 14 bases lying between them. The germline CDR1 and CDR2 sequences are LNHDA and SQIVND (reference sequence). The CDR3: CASSSGGLGQPQHF. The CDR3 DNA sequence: TGTGCCAGTAGTAGTGGAGGTTTAGGCCAGCCCCAGCATTTT.

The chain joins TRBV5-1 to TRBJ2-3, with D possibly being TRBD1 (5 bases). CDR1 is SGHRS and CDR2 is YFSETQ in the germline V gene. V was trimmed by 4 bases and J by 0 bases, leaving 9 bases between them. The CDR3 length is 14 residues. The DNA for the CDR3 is TGCGCCAGCAGCCTAAGACAGAGCACAGATACGCAGTATTTT. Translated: CASSLRQSTDTQYF.

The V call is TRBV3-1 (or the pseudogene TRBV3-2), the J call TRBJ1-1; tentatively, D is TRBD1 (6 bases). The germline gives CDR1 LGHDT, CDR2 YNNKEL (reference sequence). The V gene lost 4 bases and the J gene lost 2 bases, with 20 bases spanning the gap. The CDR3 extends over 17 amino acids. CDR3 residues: CASSPQSWTAINTEAFF. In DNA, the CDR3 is TGTGCCAGCAGCCCCCAAAGCTGGACAGCGATCAACACTGAAGCTTTCTTT.

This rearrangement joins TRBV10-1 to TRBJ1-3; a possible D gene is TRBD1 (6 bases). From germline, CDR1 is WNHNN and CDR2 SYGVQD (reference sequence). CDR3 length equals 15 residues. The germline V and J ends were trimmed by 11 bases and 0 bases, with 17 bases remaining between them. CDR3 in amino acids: CAGWGTPNSGNTIYF. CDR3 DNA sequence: TGCGCCGGTTGGGGGACACCCAACTCTGGAAACACCATATATTTT.

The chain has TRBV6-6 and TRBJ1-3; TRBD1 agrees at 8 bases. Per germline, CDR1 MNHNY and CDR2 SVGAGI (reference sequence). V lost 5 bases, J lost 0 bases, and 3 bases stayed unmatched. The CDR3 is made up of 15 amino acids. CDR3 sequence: CASSRQGSSGNTIYF. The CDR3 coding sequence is TGTGCCAGCAGTCGACAGGGGAGCTCTGGAAACACCATATATTTT.